Presented here are 30 T cell receptor beta chains from one specimen sequenced in a study of T cell responses to AZD1222 COVID-19 vaccine. Sequenced by immunoSEQ multiplex PCR; TCRdb stores in-frame clones only, minus some. The profile covers approximately 190,000 clones, with about 94% appearing a single time and 0.95% to 1.1% taken by the ten largest. The sequencing used peripheral blood, collected 28 days after the second AZD1222 dose. The receptors stem from an adult who received the AZD1222 COVID-19 vaccine.

This rearrangement joins TRBV5-1 to TRBJ1-1; no clear D. Germline V gene sequence: CDR1 SGHRS, CDR2 YFSETQ. The CDR3 covers 13 residues. V gave up 5 bases and J gave up 3 bases, with 11 bases separating them. The CDR3 sequence: CASSPDEHTEAFF. The CDR3, as DNA: TGCGCCAGCAGTCCCGACGAGCACACTGAAGCTTTCTTT.

The chain is built from TRBV6-1 and TRBJ2-7; possibly TRBD1 for D (6 bases). CDR3 length: 15 amino acids. Germline CDR1 reads MNHNS; CDR2 reads SASEGT. Trimming removed 0 bases at V and 3 bases at J, with 12 bases between. The CDR3 reads CASSEAGTSIYEQYF. For the CDR3, the DNA is TGTGCCAGCAGTGAAGCGGGGACATCGATCTACGAGCAGTACTTC.

The chain recombines TRBV4-1 with TRBJ2-2; 9 bases match TRBD1. Germline values: CDR1 MGHRA, CDR2 YSYEKL. After removal of 0 bases from V and 4 bases from J, the junction contained 6 bases not matched to a gene. The CDR3 extends over 17 amino acids. CDR3 residues: CASSQDPGQGTTGELFF. The CDR3 DNA sequence: TGCGCCAGCAGCCAAGACCCGGGACAGGGTACCACCGGGGAGCTGTTTTTT.

V usage is TRBV20-1 and J usage is TRBJ1-3, with a weak D call TRBD1 (5 bases). Germline CDR1 DFQATT, CDR2 SNEGSKA (reference sequence). Trimming shortened V by 3 bases and J by 3 bases, and 15 bases separated the two germline ends. CDR3 length: 15 residues. The CDR3 nucleotides read TGCAGTGCTAGTACTTCGTCGAGGGGTGGAAACACCATATATTTT. Protein product: CSASTSSRGGNTIYF.

The J gene is TRBJ1-2, the V gene TRBV7-2; TRBD1 is a possible D gene (5 bases). The CDR3 length is 16 residues. V lost 2 bases and J 3 bases, leaving 16 bases between the germline ends. From germline, CDR1 is SGHTA and CDR2 FQGNSA. For the CDR3, the DNA is TGTGCCAGCAGCTTAAGTGTGGGGCAGGGTTACTATGGCTACACCTTC. Its protein is CASSLSVGQGYYGYTF.

This chain links TRBV6-1 with TRBJ1-5, with unresolved D. Germline assignment: CDR1 MNHNS and CDR2 SASEGT. CDR3 size: 15 residues. The V gene lost 1 base and the J gene lost 0 bases, with 7 bases spanning the gap. The CDR3: CASSEGGYSNQPQHF. The CDR3 DNA is TGTGCCAGCAGTGAAGGGGGATATAGCAATCAGCCCCAGCATTTT.

A remark on this clone: A read error may account for a junction end that differs from germline. The V and J genes are TRBV2 and TRBJ1-2, with unresolved D. Per the germline V gene, CDR1 is SNHLY and CDR2 is FYNNEI. The CDR3 extends over 10 amino acids. The CDR3 spells CASPRARFDF. CDR3 bases: TGTGCCAGCCCTCGGGCCAGATTCGACTTC. Together with reference TRBV2 and TRBJ1-2, the CDR3 gives the full variable domain: EPEVTQTPSHQVTQMGQEVILRCVPISNHLYFYWYRQILGQKVEFLVSFYNNEISEKSEIFDDQFSVERPDGSNFTLKIRSTKLEDSAMYFCASPRARFDFGSGTRLTVV.

The V call is TRBV7-8, the J call TRBJ2-3; D is uncertain. This CDR3 has 15 residues. Trimming took off 1 base at V and 6 bases at J, with 14 bases between the two ends. Germline V CDR1 and CDR2: SGHVS, FQNEAQ. CDR3 nucleotide sequence: TGTGCCAGCAGCTTAGTAGGCCTGACGACGGATACGCAGTATTTT. Encoded protein: CASSLVGLTTDTQYF.

The J gene is TRBJ1-5, the V gene TRBV12-3 or TRBV12-4; D is ambiguous. The CDR3 is made up of 13 amino acids. Trimming cost V 2 bases and J 5 bases, with 7 bases left between them. DNA of the CDR3: TGTGCCAGCAGTTTACCCCCCGATCAGCCCCAGCATTTT. This sequence encodes CASSLPPDQPQHF.

V gene TRBV9 combines with J gene TRBJ1-4, with a tentative D call TRBD1 (5 bases). Trimming cost V 4 bases and J 0 bases, with 16 bases left between them. This CDR3 is built from 17 residues. Germline-derived CDR1 and CDR2 are SGDLS and YYNGEE. The CDR3 sequence is CASSRSGSGTTNEKLFF. The CDR3 region has the DNA TGTGCCAGCAGCCGATCAGGGTCGGGGACAACTAATGAAAAACTGTTTTTT.

V is TRBV12-3 or TRBV12-4 and J is TRBJ2-4; possibly TRBD1 for D (6 bases). Trimming removed 4 bases from V and 8 bases from J, with 9 bases in between. The CDR3 totals 12 residues. This CDR3 is CASSSDSYIQYF. For the CDR3, the DNA is TGTGCCAGCAGTTCGGACAGTTACATTCAGTACTTC.

As regards this clone: This same CDR3 is encoded by further DNA sequences in the sample. The CDR3 loop is CASSPRSGGETQYF. The CDR3 bases are TGTGCCAGCTCACCACGATCCGGAGGTGAGACCCAGTACTTC. V gene TRBV18 combines with J gene TRBJ2-5, with D possibly matching TRBD2 (5 bases). V lost 1 base to trimming and J lost 5 bases, with 11 bases between them. Germline-derived CDR1 and CDR2 are KGHSH and LQKENI. The CDR3 extends over 14 amino acids.

The chain joins TRBV11-2 to TRBJ1-2, with unresolved D. Germline CDR1 SGHAT, CDR2 FQNNGV. With 4 bases removed from V and 5 bases from J, the gap between germline ends came to 11 bases. There are 13 residues in the CDR3. This CDR3 is CASSSQILYGYTF. The CDR3 region has the DNA TGTGCCAGCAGCTCACAGATCCTTTATGGCTACACCTTC.

The chain uses TRBV6-5 and TRBJ2-3, with a tentative D call TRBD2 (5 bases). The CDR3 has 14 residues. Germline V CDR1 and CDR2: MNHEY, SVGAGI. Trimming removed 0 bases from V and 8 bases from J, with 12 bases in between. The CDR3 coding sequence is TGTGCCAGCAGTTACTCCGGACGGACTGGTACGCAGTATTTT. Protein product: CASSYSGRTGTQYF.

This chain joins TRBV5-4 and TRBJ2-5, with 8 bases matching TRBD2. Germline assignment: CDR1 SGHNT and CDR2 YYREEE (reference sequence). CDR3 length: 14 amino acids. V was clipped by 3 bases and J by 2 bases; unmatched bases: 3. The CDR3 bases are TGTGCCAGCAGCTCCGGGACTAGACAAGAGACCCAGTACTTC. Its translation: CASSSGTRQETQYF.

The chain is built from TRBV19 and TRBJ2-1, with a tentative D call TRBD1 (5 bases). V shed 4 bases and J shed 5 bases, with 18 bases lying between them. Germline CDR1 is LNHDA and CDR2 is SQIVND (reference sequence). This CDR3 region has 16 residues. The CDR3 DNA is TGTGCCAGTAGTACCTCCGCAGGGAATCTGGACAATGAGCAGTTCTTC. Translation: CASSTSAGNLDNEQFF.

The rearrangement joins TRBV9 to TRBJ1-3; 9 nucleotides line up with TRBD1. The CDR3 extends over 16 amino acids. The junction had 9 bases not matched to a gene; V was cut back by 4 bases and J by 4 bases. CDR1 and CDR2 (germline): SGDLS, YYNGEE. The chain's CDR3 is CASSSGTGHSGNTIYF. CDR3 in DNA: TGTGCCAGCAGCTCGGGGACAGGGCATTCCGGAAACACCATATATTTT.

The chain has TRBV30 and TRBJ2-5, with 7 positions matching TRBD2. CDR3 size: 11 residues. Trimming removed 6 bases from V and 4 bases from J; junction bases left unmatched: 2. CDR1 and CDR2 (germline): GTSNPN, SVGIG (reference sequence). The CDR3 protein is CACGLGETQYF. The CDR3 coding sequence is TGTGCCTGCGGACTAGGAGAGACCCAGTACTTC.

This rearrangement joins TRBV2 to TRBJ2-7; 9 bases are shared with TRBD2. Unmatched junction bases numbered 5, after V lost 1 base and J lost 1 base. This CDR3 region has 16 residues. Germline V lookup: CDR1 SNHLY, CDR2 FYNNEI. The CDR3 spells CASSEGRGGRSYEQYF. For the CDR3, the DNA is TGTGCCAGCAGTGAAGGGCGGGGGGGCCGGTCCTACGAGCAGTACTTC. Filled out from reference TRBV2 and TRBJ2-7, the complete variable domain reads EPEVTQTPSHQVTQMGQEVILRCVPISNHLYFYWYRQILGQKVEFLVSFYNNEISEKSEIFDDQFSVERPDGSNFTLKIRSTKLEDSAMYFCASSEGRGGRSYEQYFGPGTRLTVT.

The V and J genes are TRBV7-9 and TRBJ1-5; the D gene is possibly TRBD1 (5 bases). From germline, CDR1 is SEHNR and CDR2 FQNEAQ (reference sequence). This CDR3 has 14 residues. V lost 1 base, J lost 4 bases, and 8 bases lay in between. CDR3 nucleotides: TGTGCCAGCAGCTTAGGGGGCCTAAATCAGCCCCAGCATTTT. Amino acids: CASSLGGLNQPQHF.

CDR3 region: CASSQTRYEQYF. The DNA for the CDR3 is TGTGCCAGCAGCCAAACTAGATACGAGCAGTACTTC. V gene TRBV3-1 (or the pseudogene TRBV3-2) combines with J gene TRBJ2-7; perhaps TRBD2 as D (5 bases). V lost 2 bases to trimming and J lost 4 bases, with 6 bases between them. CDR1 and CDR2 (germline): LGHDT, YNNKEL (reference sequence). The CDR3 length is 12 residues.

The V and J genes are TRBV10-3 and TRBJ1-1; the match to TRBD1 covers 9 bases. Germline trimming cut 6 bases from V and 0 bases from J; bases unmatched to any gene: 14. Germline loops: CDR1 ENHRY, CDR2 SYGVKD. This CDR3 spans 18 amino acids. The CDR3 loop is CAISPTPGQGSLNTEAFF. CDR3 DNA: TGTGCCATCAGCCCAACCCCGGGACAGGGTAGTTTGAACACTGAAGCTTTCTTT.

The V gene is TRBV7-3, the J gene TRBJ2-7, with D possibly matching TRBD1 (6 bases). The CDR3 contains 14 residues. V lost 0 bases and J lost 2, with 8 bases in between. Germline V gene lookup returns CDR1 SGHTA and CDR2 FQGTGA. In DNA form, the CDR3 reads TGTGCCAGCAGCTTAACCGGACAGACCTACGAGCAGTACTTC. It specifies CASSLTGQTYEQYF.

The J gene is TRBJ1-2, the V gene TRBV19, with TRBD1 as a possible D gene (6 bases). Per germline, CDR1 LNHDA and CDR2 SQIVND (reference sequence). The CDR3 covers 13 residues. Deletions cut 4 bases from V and 8 bases from J, with 14 bases between. The CDR3 DNA reads as TGTGCCAGTAGTAAGGGGGATAGGCCCGGCTACACCTTC. Protein product: CASSKGDRPGYTF.

The J gene is TRBJ1-5, the V gene TRBV5-4; D gene unclear. The CDR3 consists of 16 residues. Germline CDR1 is SGHNT and CDR2 is YYREEE (reference sequence). V was trimmed by 4 bases and J by 3 bases, leaving 17 bases between them. CDR3 protein: CASSPGRRTLNQPQHF. The CDR3 DNA sequence: TGTGCCAGCAGCCCAGGAAGACGGACCCTCAATCAGCCCCAGCATTTT.

The CDR3 loop is CASSTWTGGDHYGYTF. The CDR3 DNA reads TGTGCCAGCAGCACCTGGACAGGTGGGGACCACTATGGCTACACCTTC. The chain is built from TRBV5-5 and TRBJ1-2, with TRBD1 matching 7 bases. The CDR3 is 16 amino acids. Germline lookup yields CDR1 SGHKS and CDR2 YYEKEE (reference sequence). The trim removed 4 bases at V and 3 bases at J, leaving 12 bases unmatched.

As concerns this clone: Since the CDR3 does not end with the conserved phenylalanine or tryptophan, this likely comes from a read error. The limits of the CDR3 on the DNA are not certain, so only TCRdb's listed CDR3 is given. The rearrangement joins TRBV10-2 to TRBJ1-1; the D call TRBD1 from the table was never checked on the DNA. The CDR3 length is 12 residues, termini included. Germline values: CDR1 WSHSY, CDR2 SAAADI. The chain's CDR3 is CASSPGDRALSS.

V is TRBV10-2 and J is TRBJ2-7; TRBD1 aligns across 7 bases. J gave up 7 bases and V 6 bases, and 15 bases lay outside the gene matches. This CDR3 region has 15 residues. In germline, CDR1 is WSHSY, CDR2 SAAADI. The CDR3 here is CASRTDDRAYVEQYF. The CDR3 DNA is TGCGCCAGCAGGACAGACGACAGGGCGTATGTTGAGCAGTACTTC.

The CDR3: CASSSTDGSTYEQYF. The CDR3 nucleotides are TGTGCCAGCAGCTCAACGGACGGATCGACCTACGAGCAGTACTTC. The V gene is TRBV11-2, the J gene TRBJ2-7, with D hard to call. Between the trimmed V and J ends, which lost 4 bases and 2 bases, there was a span of 15 bases. The CDR3 has 15 amino acids. Germline V gene sequence: CDR1 SGHAT, CDR2 FQNNGV.

The V call is TRBV7-2, the J call TRBJ1-5; D is unresolved. CDR3 length: 15 residues. Germline CDR1 is SGHTA and CDR2 is FQGNSA. Trimming pared 0 bases from V and 3 bases from J, leaving 9 bases between. The CDR3 is CASSLAGGINQPQHF. The DNA for the CDR3 is TGTGCCAGCAGCTTAGCAGGTGGAATCAATCAGCCCCAGCATTTT. Using reference TRBV7-2 and TRBJ1-5 for the parts outside the CDR3, the full variable domain is GAGVSQSPSNKVTEKGKDVELRCDPISGHTALYWYRQSLGQGLEFLIYFQGNSAPDKSGLPSDRFSAERTGGSVSTLTIQRTQQEDSAVYLCASSLAGGINQPQHFGDGTRLSIL.